The entry below gives a single TCR beta chain sequence along with its context. Its antigen specificity is not known. Base qualities are not provided; no much larger clone lies one nucleotide away. This record comes from a study of graft-versus-host responses after intestinal transplantation (dated by TCRdb to about 2021). General notes on the study: Multivisceral, liver-intestinal, or isolated intestinal transplants were received by the recipients. Every recipient was given anti-thymocyte globulin induction, then maintenance tacrolimus and steroids for around three years. Graft-versus-host and host-versus-graft alloreactive T cell clones were tracked in the graft, circulation and bone marrow after intestinal transplantation using bulk TCR-beta CDR3 sequencing. To identify alloreactive clones, pre-transplant mixed lymphocyte reaction products were sequenced and compared with unstimulated pre-transplant donor and recipient T cells. The cohort enrolled approximately 24 intestinal transplant recipients including one retransplant, and a few patients lacking pretransplant specimens were excluded. A peak of at least 4% donor T cells among recipient peripheral blood mononuclear cells was the definition used for donor T cell macrochimerism. Rather than going through the commercial service, samples from three later patients were sequenced in-house on an Illumina MiSeq and processed with MiXCR.

Reading the label with the study, this specimen's time point is: cells obtained before transplantation from donor or recipient. CD3+CD4+ and CD3+CD8+ populations were FACS-sorted from unstimulated pre-transplant donor and recipient cells taken from spleen or lymph nodes. What the work shows at the level of the full study, not this receptor alone: GvH clones were found in recipient bone marrow, and some of the GvH clones appeared earlier in ileal mucosa or blood, which is consistent with an intestinal mucosal origin. Early after transplant, declines in HvG clones were associated with peak levels of circulating GvH clones. In patients with donor T cell macrochimerism, the allografts had high GvH to HvG T cell clonal ratios. The conclusions were limited by the relatively low number and heterogeneity of the intestinal transplant patients.

V lost 1 base and J lost 3 bases; the stretch between them is 4 bases long. Sequences LNHNV (CDR1) and YYDKDF (CDR2) are obtained from the germline V gene (reference sequence). Reading from cysteine to phenylalanine, the CDR3 counts 12 amino acids. Only the CDR3 DNA stays, 36 bases, in frame from base 1. Libraries were prepared through the immunoSEQ multiplex PCR assay. For most patients, genomic DNA was isolated using the Qiagen DNeasy Blood and Tissue Kit and was shipped frozen to Adaptive Biotechnologies for TCR sequencing. High-throughput TCR-beta CDR3 sequencing of genomic DNA from most patients was performed by Adaptive Biotechnologies. The study's processing was this. TCR sequencing data were retrieved from Adaptive's ImmunoSEQ software for roughly 17 patients, whereas three other patients were processed with MiXCR and VDJtools. To correct CD4 versus CD8 sorting errors, sequences present in both subsets at a frequency ratio below 5:1 were removed. CDR3 nucleotide sequences shared between donor and recipient were removed because the origin of such sequences could not be assigned. At least 2-fold expansion over unstimulated cells and a minimum CFSE-low frequency of 0.002% (template counts) or 0.001% (read counts) were required for clones to be classified as alloreactive. Clones were considered mappable if detected in sequenced pre-transplant spleen, lymph node, or MLR CFSE-low populations of the donor or recipient. Cumulative frequency of alloreactive clones was calculated as a percentage of all sequences weighted by copy number. This is the immuneACCESS table as TCRdb keeps it, with only in-frame sequences that have V and J called. A part of the clones is gone; compared with another copy, unresolved V genes explain less than half, and the rest is unexplained. Clone size and the V and J calls come from that table; the DNA yielded D and trimming. This sample lists about 50,000 clones; approximately 91% were detected once. The ten most abundant clones make up roughly 2.5% of the sample.

The receptor was derived from a human donor who was the organ donor for an intestinal transplant. The source was unstimulated CD4+ T cells sorted from spleen or lymph node cells, collected before transplant. The chain uses TRBV15 and TRBJ2-7, with the D gene call left open. The CDR3: CATSRVDYEQYF. At the DNA level, the sequence is TGTGCCACCAGCAGAGTTGACTACGAGCAGTACTTC.